Listed below are T cell receptor beta chains from one sample, sequenced in a study of regulatory T cells in long-lasting Graves disease. TCRdb used MiXCR to reprocess the multiplex PCR reads, holding one entry per CDR3 protein. The table shows approximately 500,000 distinct CDR3 sequences, with roughly 21% occurring only once. The source material was peripheral blood mononuclear cells (PBMCs), sampled when the disease was refractory, from a patient treated with antithyroid drugs. These TCRs come from a female donor with Graves disease. Each CDR3 is given with its conserved first and last residue. Fields, in order: clone size, V gene, J gene, D gene, CDR3 length, CDR3 DNA, CDR3 protein. The D gene is left open where the match is weak. Where a row states a size, it is once, few, many or the class of an expanded clone; other rows omit it.

few,TRBV20-1,TRBJ2-7,TRBD1,17,TGCAGTGCTAGGGGTCAAACTCCGGACAGGGTAGGCGACGAGCAGTACTTC,CSARGQTPDRVGDEQYF
once,TRBV5-6,TRBJ1-2,NA,13,TGTGCCAGCACCCCGAGGGGGGAGTATGGCTACACCTTC,CASTPRGEYGYTF
many,TRBV20-1,TRBJ1-2,TRBD1,13,TGCAGTGCTGAACCACAGGGGAACTATGGCTACACCTTC,CSAEPQGNYGYTF
NA,TRBV9,TRBJ1-2,NA,12,TGTGCCAGCAGCGGCAACAGGGTAGGCTACACCTTC,CASSGNRVGYTF
NA,TRBV12-3/TRBV12-4,TRBJ2-7,NA,12,TGTGCCAGCAGTTTTATGGGATACGAGCAGTACTTC,CASSFMGYEQYF
NA,TRBV27,TRBJ2-7,TRBD2,14,TGTGCCAGCAGTATAGCGGGAGTTCAATACGAGCAGTACTTC,CASSIAGVQYEQYF
NA,TRBV5-5,TRBJ2-7,TRBD1,16,TGTGCCAGCAGCCACGTGTCCGGACAGGGTAAAAGCGAGCAGTACTTC,CASSHVSGQGKSEQYF
many,TRBV11-2,TRBJ1-4,TRBD1,15,TGTGCCAGCAGCTTCGGACAGGGTTTTAATGAAAAACTGTTTTTT,CASSFGQGFNEKLFF
many,TRBV7-2,TRBJ2-5,TRBD1,13,TGTGCCAGCAGCACAGGGGCCGTCCGGACCCAGTACTTC,CASSTGAVRTQYF
few,TRBV30,TRBJ2-7,NA,13,TGTGCCTGGAGTGTTTCAGGGTCCTACGAGCAGTACTTC,CAWSVSGSYEQYF
few,TRBV7-9,TRBJ2-2,NA,18,TGTGCCAGCAGCTTAGCGGCCGGTTGGGGCGCTGACACCGGGGAGCTGTTTTTT,CASSLAAGWGADTGELFF
NA,TRBV20-1,TRBJ1-2,NA,12,TGCAGTGCTAACACAGGGCTAGATGGCTACACCTTC,CSANTGLDGYTF
many,TRBV28,TRBJ2-7,NA,13,TGTGCCAGCAACTACCAGGGCTCCTACGAGCAGTACTTC,CASNYQGSYEQYF
many,TRBV6-5,TRBJ2-5,NA,19,TGTGCCAGCAGTTACTCCGTTCCACACGGGCGGTTGCCCCCAGAGACCCAGTACTTC,CASSYSVPHGRLPPETQYF
few,TRBV20-1,TRBJ1-2,TRBD1,16,TGCAGTGCTAGAGCCTGGGGACAGGGGGTGAGGGATGGCTACACCTTC,CSARAWGQGVRDGYTF
NA,TRBV7-8,TRBJ2-4,TRBD1,12,TGTGCCAGCAGTTCAGACAGGGACATTCAGTACTTC,CASSSDRDIQYF
NA,TRBV7-2,TRBJ2-7,TRBD1,15,TGTGCCAGCAGCACTCGACAGGGACAAGTAGGCGAGCAGTACTTC,CASSTRQGQVGEQYF
few,TRBV6-5,TRBJ2-2,NA,17,TGTGCCAGCAGTTACTCGACACCCCTGACAGTCACCGGGGAGCTGTTTTTT,CASSYSTPLTVTGELFF
NA,TRBV20-1,TRBJ2-5,NA,14,TGCAGTGCCAGACTAGTGGAGACGAAAGAGACCCAGTACTTC,CSARLVETKETQYF
few,TRBV7-8,TRBJ1-5,NA,15,TGTGCCAGCAGCTTGACCCCCGCTAGCAATCAGCCCCAGCATTTT,CASSLTPASNQPQHF
many,TRBV27,TRBJ2-7,NA,14,TGTGCCAGCAGTAAGGACGGACAATCCTACGAGCAGTACTTC,CASSKDGQSYEQYF
NA,TRBV6-5,TRBJ2-7,TRBD1,14,TGTGCCAGCAGTTTAGCCGGGACAGAGTACGAGCAGTACTTC,CASSLAGTEYEQYF
NA,TRBV6-1,TRBJ1-5,TRBD1,15,TGTGCCAGCAGAACATACAGGGGACGCGATCAGCCCCAGCATTTT,CASRTYRGRDQPQHF
many,TRBV11-2,TRBJ1-1,NA,15,TGTGCCAGCAGCTTAGTAGCAGGGCTGAACACTGAAGCTTTCTTT,CASSLVAGLNTEAFF
many,TRBV2,TRBJ1-5,TRBD1,16,TGTGCCAGCTCGAACGGAGGACAGGTTAGCAATCAGCCCCAGCATTTT,CASSNGGQVSNQPQHF
many,TRBV6-5,TRBJ1-5,NA,14,TGTGCCAGCAGTTCGGAGGCAGGGCTTCAGCCCCAGCATTTT,CASSSEAGLQPQHF
many,TRBV7-2,TRBJ1-6,NA,13,TGTGCCAGCAGCTTACTGTTCTCATCACCCCTCCACTTT,CASSLLFSSPLHF
many,TRBV12-3/TRBV12-4,TRBJ2-5,TRBD2,19,TGTGCCAGCAGCCCAAACCCCGGGGTCACTAGCGAACCCCAAGAGACCCAGTACTTC,CASSPNPGVTSEPQETQYF
many,TRBV28,TRBJ1-1,TRBD1,17,TGTGCCAGCAGTTTATTGGGACAGGGGAAAGAGAACACTGAAGCTTTCTTT,CASSLLGQGKENTEAFF
many,TRBV6-1,TRBJ2-5,TRBD2,14,TGTGCCAGCACGTCACCGGGAGGCCAAGAGACCCAGTACTTC,CASTSPGGQETQYF
many,TRBV2,TRBJ2-7,NA,13,TGTGCCAGCAGGGGAACAGCAAACTACGAGCAGTACTTC,CASRGTANYEQYF
NA,TRBV7-9,TRBJ2-3,TRBD2,15,TGTGCCAGCAGCTTAGGACTAGCGGACACAGATACGCAGTATTTT,CASSLGLADTDTQYF
many,TRBV5-8,TRBJ2-4,NA,16,TGTGCCAGCAGCTATATACTGGGACCGCAGAAAAACATTCAGTACTTC,CASSYILGPQKNIQYF